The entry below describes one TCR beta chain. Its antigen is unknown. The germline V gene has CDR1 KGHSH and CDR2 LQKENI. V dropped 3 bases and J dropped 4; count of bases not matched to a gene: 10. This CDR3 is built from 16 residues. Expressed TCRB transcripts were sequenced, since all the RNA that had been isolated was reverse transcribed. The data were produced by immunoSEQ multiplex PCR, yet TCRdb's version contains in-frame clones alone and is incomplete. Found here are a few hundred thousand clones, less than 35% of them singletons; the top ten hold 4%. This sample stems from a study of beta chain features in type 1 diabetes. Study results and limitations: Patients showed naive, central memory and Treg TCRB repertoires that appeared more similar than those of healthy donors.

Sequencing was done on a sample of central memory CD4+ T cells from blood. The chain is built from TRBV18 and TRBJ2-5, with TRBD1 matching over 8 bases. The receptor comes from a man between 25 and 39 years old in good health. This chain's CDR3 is CASSPQRAGGAETQYF. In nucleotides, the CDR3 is TGTGCCAGCTCACCTCAAAGGGCAGGGGGCGCAGAGACCCAGTACTTC.